Listed below are T cell receptor beta chains from one sample, sequenced in a study of tissue T cells after allogeneic stem cell transplantation. The assay was immunoSEQ multiplex PCR, and TCRdb's table has in-frame clones only and misses some. The sample consists of tens of thousands of clones, more than 60% of them appearing once. The starting material was tissue from the ileum, obtained at autopsy. The receptors stem from an older female donor with lung cancer. CDR3s include the opening cysteine and the closing phenylalanine or tryptophan.

TRBJ2-7 | TRBV10-3 | CAITQGGARSSYEQYF
TRBJ1-1 | TRBV18 | CASSTGQNTEAFF
TRBJ1-1 | TRBV10-3 | CAISIGGTPEAFF
TRBJ2-2 | TRBV7-9 | CASSLTTSGAGELFF
TRBJ2-2 | TRBV19 | CASSIDSGRETGELFF
TRBJ2-5 | TRBV11-3 | CASSLGGRVSETQYF
TRBJ1-1 | TRBV19 | CASSIPGNTEAFF
TRBJ1-2 | TRBV5-1 | CASSPEPTGSGYTF
TRBJ2-4 | TRBV28 | CASSLLTSGALAKNIQYF
TRBJ2-3 | TRBV19 | CASKRDSQFTDTQYF
TRBJ1-1 | TRBV29-1 | CSVELFVGGTEAFF
TRBJ2-5 | TRBV14 | CASSQDSPGTSHETQYF
TRBJ2-3 | TRBV7-9 | CASSQDRVDTQYF
TRBJ2-3 | TRBV7-9 | CASSLSGGGADTQYF
TRBJ2-5 | TRBV15 | CATRGGLQETQYF
TRBJ2-3 | TRBV4-2 | CASSHGQGGTSTDTQYF
TRBJ2-1 | TRBV30 | CAWSALLAGGREQFF
TRBJ2-2 | TRBV7-7 | CASSSMGLAGGELFF
TRBJ1-2 | TRBV27 | CASSLMPGQGALGYTF
TRBJ1-2 | TRBV6-8 | CASRGERNYGYTF